This T cell receptor (beta chain) was captured in a study of T cell changes during pregnancy in multiple sclerosis. Assay used: immunoSEQ multiplex PCR; TCRdb lists only in-frame clones, some missing. The repertoire has about 72,000 clones, around 92% of them found once; the top ten carry 0.7%. Trimming took 5 bases from V and 5 from J, leaving 11 bases between them. The length of the CDR3 is 13 residues. The germline V gene encodes CDR1 LNHDA and CDR2 SQIVND (reference sequence). Here the sequenced sample was peripheral blood, taken in the third trimester of pregnancy. The genes are TRBV19 and TRBJ2-3; possibly TRBD1 for D (5 bases). This sequence originates from a female donor in good health, enrolled as a control in a pregnancy study. CDR3 in amino acids: CASSFPGKDTQYF. The CDR3 DNA follows: TGTGCCAGTAGTTTCCCAGGGAAAGATACGCAGTATTTT.